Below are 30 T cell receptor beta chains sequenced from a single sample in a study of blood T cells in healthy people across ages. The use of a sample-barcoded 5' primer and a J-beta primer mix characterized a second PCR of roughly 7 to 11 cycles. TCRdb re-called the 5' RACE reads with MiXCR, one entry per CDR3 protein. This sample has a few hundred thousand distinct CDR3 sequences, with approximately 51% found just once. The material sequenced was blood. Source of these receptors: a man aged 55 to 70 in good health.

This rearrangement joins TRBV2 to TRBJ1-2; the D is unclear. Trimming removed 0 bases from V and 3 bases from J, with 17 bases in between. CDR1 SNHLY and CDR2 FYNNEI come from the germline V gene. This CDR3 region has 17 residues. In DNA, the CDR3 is TGTGCCAGCAGTGAAGCGCTTCCCTTAGCAGCACACTATGGCTACACCTTC. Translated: CASSEALPLAAHYGYTF.

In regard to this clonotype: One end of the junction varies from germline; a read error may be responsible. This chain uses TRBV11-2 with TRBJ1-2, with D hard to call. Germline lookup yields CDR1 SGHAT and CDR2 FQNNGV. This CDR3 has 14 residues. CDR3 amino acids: CAGSFGPSDYGYTF. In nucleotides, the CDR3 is TGTGCCGGCAGCTTCGGGCCGAGCGACTATGGCTACACCTTC.

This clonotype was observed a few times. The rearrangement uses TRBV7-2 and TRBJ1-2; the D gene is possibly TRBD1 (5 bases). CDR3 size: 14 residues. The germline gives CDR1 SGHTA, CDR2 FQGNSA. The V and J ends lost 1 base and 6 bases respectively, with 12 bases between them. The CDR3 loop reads CASSLVGGDDGYTF. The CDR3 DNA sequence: TGTGCCAGCAGCTTAGTGGGGGGGGACGATGGCTACACCTTC.

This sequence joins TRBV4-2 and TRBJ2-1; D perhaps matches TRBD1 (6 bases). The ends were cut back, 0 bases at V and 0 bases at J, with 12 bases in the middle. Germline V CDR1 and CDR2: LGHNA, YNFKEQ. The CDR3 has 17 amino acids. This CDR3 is CASSQEKLGGSYNEQFF. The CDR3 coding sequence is TGTGCCAGCAGCCAAGAAAAACTAGGGGGCTCCTACAATGAGCAGTTCTTC.

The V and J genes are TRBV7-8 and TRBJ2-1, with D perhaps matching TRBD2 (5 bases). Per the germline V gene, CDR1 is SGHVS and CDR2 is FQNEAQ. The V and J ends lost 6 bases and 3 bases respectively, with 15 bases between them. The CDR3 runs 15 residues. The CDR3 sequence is CASRAGLAVYNEQFF. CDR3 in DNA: TGTGCCAGCAGGGCCGGCCTAGCAGTCTACAATGAGCAGTTCTTC.

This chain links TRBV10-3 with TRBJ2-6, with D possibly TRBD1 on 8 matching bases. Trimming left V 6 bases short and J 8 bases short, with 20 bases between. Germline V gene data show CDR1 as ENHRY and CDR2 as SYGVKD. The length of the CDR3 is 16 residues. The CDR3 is CAISLQGGGGTNVLTF. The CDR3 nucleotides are TGTGCCATCAGCCTACAGGGGGGAGGGGGCACCAACGTCCTGACTTTC.

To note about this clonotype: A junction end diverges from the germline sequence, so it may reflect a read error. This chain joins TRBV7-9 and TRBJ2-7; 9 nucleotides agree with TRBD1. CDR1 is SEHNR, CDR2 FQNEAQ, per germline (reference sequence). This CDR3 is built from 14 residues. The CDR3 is CACSLRTGAYEQYF. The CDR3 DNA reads TGTGCCTGCAGCCTAAGGACAGGGGCCTACGAGCAGTACTTC.

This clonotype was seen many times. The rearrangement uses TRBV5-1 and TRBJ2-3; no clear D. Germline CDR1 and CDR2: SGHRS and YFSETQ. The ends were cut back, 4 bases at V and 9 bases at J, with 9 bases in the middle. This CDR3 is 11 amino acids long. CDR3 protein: CASSDLGTQYF. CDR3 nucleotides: TGCGCCAGCAGCGACCTTGGGACGCAGTATTTT.

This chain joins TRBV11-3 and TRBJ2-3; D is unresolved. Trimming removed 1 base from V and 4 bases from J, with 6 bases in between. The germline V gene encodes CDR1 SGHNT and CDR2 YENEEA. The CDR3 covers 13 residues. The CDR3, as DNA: TGTGCCAGCAGCTTAGCCAGTGCAGATACGCAGTATTTT. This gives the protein CASSLASADTQYF.

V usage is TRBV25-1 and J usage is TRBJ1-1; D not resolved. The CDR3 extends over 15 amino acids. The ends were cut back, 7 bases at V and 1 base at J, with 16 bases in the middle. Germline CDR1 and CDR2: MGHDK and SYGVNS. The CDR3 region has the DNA TGTGCCAGCACCCCAACCCCGGGAGCGAACACTGAAGCTTTCTTT. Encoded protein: CASTPTPGANTEAFF.

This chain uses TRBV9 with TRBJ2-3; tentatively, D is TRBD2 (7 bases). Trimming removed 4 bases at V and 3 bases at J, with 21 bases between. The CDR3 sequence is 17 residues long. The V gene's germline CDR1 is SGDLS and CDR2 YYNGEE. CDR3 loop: CASSNEEGGHWTDTQYF. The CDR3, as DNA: TGTGCCAGCAGCAACGAGGAGGGGGGGCATTGGACAGATACGCAGTATTTT.

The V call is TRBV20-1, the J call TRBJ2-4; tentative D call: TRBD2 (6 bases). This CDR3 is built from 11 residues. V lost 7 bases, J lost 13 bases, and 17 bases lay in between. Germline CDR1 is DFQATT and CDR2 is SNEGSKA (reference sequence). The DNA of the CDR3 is TGCAGTGTCTGGGAGACTAGGGAGCAGTACTTC. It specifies CSVWETREQYF.

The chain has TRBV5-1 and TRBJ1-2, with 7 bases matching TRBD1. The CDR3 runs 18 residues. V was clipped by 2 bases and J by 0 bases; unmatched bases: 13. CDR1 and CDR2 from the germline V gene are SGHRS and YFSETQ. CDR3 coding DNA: TGCGCCAGCAGCTTCTTTGGGGGACAGAAGGCCACTAACTATGGCTACACCTTC. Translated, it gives CASSFFGGQKATNYGYTF.

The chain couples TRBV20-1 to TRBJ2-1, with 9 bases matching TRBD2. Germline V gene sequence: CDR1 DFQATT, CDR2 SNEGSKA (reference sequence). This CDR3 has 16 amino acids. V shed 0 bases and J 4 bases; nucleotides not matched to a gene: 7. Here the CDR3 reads CSARDPASGKYNEQFF. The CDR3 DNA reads TGCAGTGCTAGAGATCCGGCTAGCGGGAAATACAATGAGCAGTTCTTC.

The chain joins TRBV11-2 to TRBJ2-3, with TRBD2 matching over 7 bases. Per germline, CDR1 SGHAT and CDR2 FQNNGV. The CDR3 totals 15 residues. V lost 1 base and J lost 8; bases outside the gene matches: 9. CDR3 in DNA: TGTGCCAGCAGCTTAGTTCGCGCGGGAGTCGGTACGCAGTATTTT. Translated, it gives CASSLVRAGVGTQYF.

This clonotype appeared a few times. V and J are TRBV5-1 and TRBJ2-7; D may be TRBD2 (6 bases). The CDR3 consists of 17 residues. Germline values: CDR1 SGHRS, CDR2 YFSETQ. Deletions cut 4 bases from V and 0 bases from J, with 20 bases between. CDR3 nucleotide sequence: TGCGCCAGCAGCCCCGGGGGTAGCGGTACTCTCTCCTACGAGCAGTACTTC. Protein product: CASSPGGSGTLSYEQYF.

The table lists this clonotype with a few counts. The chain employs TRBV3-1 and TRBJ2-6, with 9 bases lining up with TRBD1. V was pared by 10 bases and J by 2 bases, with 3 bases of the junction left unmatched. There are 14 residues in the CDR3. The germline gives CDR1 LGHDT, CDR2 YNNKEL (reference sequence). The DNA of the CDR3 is TGTGCCACCAGGACAGGGGCTGGGGCCAACGTCCTGACTTTC. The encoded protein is CATRTGAGANVLTF. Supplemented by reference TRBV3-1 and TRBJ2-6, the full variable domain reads DTAVSQTPKYLVTQMGNDKSIKCEQNLGHDTMYWYKQDSKKFLKIMFSYNNKELIINETVPNRFSPKSPDKAHLNLHINSLELGDSAVYFCATRTGAGANVLTFGAGSRLTVL.

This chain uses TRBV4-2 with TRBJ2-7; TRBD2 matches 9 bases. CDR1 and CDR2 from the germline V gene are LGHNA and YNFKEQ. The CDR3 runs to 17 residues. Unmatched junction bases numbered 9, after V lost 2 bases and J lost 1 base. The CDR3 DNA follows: TGTGCCAGCAGCCAACCTAAAGCGGGAGGCCATTCCTACGAGCAGTACTTC. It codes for CASSQPKAGGHSYEQYF.

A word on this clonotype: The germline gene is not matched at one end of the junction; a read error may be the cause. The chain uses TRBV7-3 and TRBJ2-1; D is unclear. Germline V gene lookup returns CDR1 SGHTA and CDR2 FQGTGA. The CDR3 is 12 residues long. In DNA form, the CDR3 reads TGTGTCAGCAGCTTAACCGGCAATGAGCAGTTCTTC. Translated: CVSSLTGNEQFF.

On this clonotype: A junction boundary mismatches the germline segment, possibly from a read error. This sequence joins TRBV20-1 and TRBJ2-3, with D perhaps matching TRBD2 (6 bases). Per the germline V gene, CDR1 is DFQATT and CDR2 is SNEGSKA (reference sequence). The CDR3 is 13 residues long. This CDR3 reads CSAGGPRGDAQYF. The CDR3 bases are TGCAGTGCTGGAGGGCCCCGTGGAGATGCGCAGTATTTT.

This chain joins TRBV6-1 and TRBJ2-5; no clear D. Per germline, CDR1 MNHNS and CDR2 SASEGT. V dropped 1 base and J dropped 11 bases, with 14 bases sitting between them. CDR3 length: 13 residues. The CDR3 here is CASSEGTAQKQYF. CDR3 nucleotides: TGTGCCAGCAGTGAAGGAACAGCACAAAAGCAGTACTTC.

In nucleotides, the CDR3 is TGTGCCATCAGTGAGACCCCGACGCAAACCTACGAGCAGTACTTC. It translates to CAISETPTQTYEQYF. The genes are TRBV10-3 and TRBJ2-7; D is unclear. This CDR3 spans 15 amino acids. With 2 bases removed from V and 2 bases from J, the gap between germline ends came to 13 bases. The germline gives CDR1 ENHRY, CDR2 SYGVKD.

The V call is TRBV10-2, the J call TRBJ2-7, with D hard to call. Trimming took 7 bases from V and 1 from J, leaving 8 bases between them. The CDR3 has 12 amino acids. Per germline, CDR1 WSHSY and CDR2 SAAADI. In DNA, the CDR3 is TGCGCCAGCACGTTCAGATCCTACGAGCAGTACTTC. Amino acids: CASTFRSYEQYF.

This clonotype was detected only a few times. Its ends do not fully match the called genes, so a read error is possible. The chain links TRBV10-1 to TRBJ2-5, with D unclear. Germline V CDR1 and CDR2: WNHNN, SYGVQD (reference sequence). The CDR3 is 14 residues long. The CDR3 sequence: CAGSDPNLQETQYF. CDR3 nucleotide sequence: TGCGCCGGCAGTGACCCGAACCTACAAGAGACCCAGTACTTC.

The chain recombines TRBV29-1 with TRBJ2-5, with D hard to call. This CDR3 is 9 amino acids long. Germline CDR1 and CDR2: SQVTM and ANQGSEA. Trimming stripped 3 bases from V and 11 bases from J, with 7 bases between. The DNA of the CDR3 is TGCAGCGTTGACAATGAGCAGTACTTC. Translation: CSVDNEQYF.

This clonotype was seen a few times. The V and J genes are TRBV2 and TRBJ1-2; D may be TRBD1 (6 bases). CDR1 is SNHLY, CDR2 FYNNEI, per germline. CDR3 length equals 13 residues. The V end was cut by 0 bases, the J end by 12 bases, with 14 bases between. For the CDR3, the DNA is TGTGCCAGCAGTGAAGCGGGGGGCAAAAGCCACACCTTC. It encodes CASSEAGGKSHTF.

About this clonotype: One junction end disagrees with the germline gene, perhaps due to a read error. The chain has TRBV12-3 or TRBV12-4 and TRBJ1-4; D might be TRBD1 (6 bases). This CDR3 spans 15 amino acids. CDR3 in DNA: TGCGCCAGCACCCTTTCGGGGGGCGGTCGGGAAAAACTGTTTTTT. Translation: CASTLSGGGREKLFF.

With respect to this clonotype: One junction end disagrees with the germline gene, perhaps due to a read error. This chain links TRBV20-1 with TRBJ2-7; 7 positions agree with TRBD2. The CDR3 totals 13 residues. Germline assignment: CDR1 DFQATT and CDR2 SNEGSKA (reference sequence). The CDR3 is CSASDEPGREQYF. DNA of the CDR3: TGTAGTGCTAGTGACGAACCCGGGAGGGAGCAGTACTTC.

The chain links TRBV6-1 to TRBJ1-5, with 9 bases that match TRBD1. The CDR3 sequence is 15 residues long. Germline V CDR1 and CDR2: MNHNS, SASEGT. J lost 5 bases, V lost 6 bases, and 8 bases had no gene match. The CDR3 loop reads CASRQGQGRYQPQHF. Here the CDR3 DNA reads TGTGCCAGCAGGCAAGGACAGGGGCGGTATCAGCCCCAGCATTTT.

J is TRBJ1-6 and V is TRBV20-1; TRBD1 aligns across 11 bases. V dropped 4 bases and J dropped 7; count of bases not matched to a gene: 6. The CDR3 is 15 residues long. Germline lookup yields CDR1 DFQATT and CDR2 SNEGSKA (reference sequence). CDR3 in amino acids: CSATQGQGVNSPLHF. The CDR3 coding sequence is TGCAGTGCTACTCAGGGACAGGGGGTCAATTCACCCCTCCACTTT.